One and the same sample provided the 25 T cell receptor beta chains below, sequenced in a study of vaccination effects on CD4 cells after COVID-19. Prior to sequencing, the ViraFEST assay stimulated PBMC with viral peptide pools, which expanded the antigen-specific CD4+ T cells. Culture lasted about ten days before CD4+ T cell isolation. The participants, recipients of two vaccine doses, got either BNT162b2 or mRNA-1273. Produced via immunoSEQ multiplex PCR; TCRdb's table is partial and in-frame only. The sample lists roughly 25,000 clones; more than 60% were seen once. Their recognized antigens are unknown. Sequences were derived from CD4+ T cells from PBMCs cultured with SARS-CoV-2 spike peptides, sampled after COVID-19 vaccination. All receptors come from a human donor who received a COVID-19 vaccine.

The gene calls are TRBV5-6 and TRBJ2-1; 12 bases are a match to TRBD2. Trimming took 3 bases from V and 0 from J; bases not matched to a gene: 10. Germline-derived CDR1 and CDR2 are SGHDT and YYEEEE. The CDR3 totals 19 residues. CDR3 sequence reads: CASSSPELAGGGSYNEQFF. CDR3 coding DNA: TGTGCCAGCAGCTCCCCGGAACTAGCGGGGGGAGGCTCCTACAATGAGCAGTTCTTC.

This clone was counted only a few times. The J gene is TRBJ2-2, the V gene TRBV7-7, with TRBD1 matching 7 bases. The length of the CDR3 is 16 residues. Germline loops: CDR1 SSHAT, CDR2 FNYEAQ (reference sequence). V lost 5 bases to trimming and J lost 7 bases; unmatched junction nucleotides: 13. The DNA for the CDR3 is TGTGCCAGCAGCCTCTTTACCGGACAGGAGGTCGGGGAGCTGTTTTTT. Translating it yields CASSLFTGQEVGELFF.

This chain links TRBV19 with TRBJ1-6; D unclear. The CDR3 runs 15 residues. Germline V gene lookup returns CDR1 LNHDA and CDR2 SQIVND (reference sequence). V lost 2 bases, J lost 9 bases, and 14 bases lay in between. The CDR3 DNA sequence: TGTGCCAGTAGTATAAGTGCGAGTCGGATTTCACCCCTCCACTTT. Encoded protein: CASSISASRISPLHF.

This chain joins TRBV5-1 and TRBJ1-5; D might be TRBD1 (6 bases). The V gene lost 3 bases and the J gene lost 7 bases, with 14 bases spanning the gap. The germline V gene has CDR1 SGHRS and CDR2 YFSETQ. The CDR3 is made up of 14 amino acids. CDR3 residues: CASSSDPGGQPQHF. The CDR3 nucleotides are TGCGCCAGCAGCTCGGACCCGGGGGGCCAGCCCCAGCATTTT.

The J gene is TRBJ1-5, the V gene TRBV6-5, with 7 bases identical to TRBD1. J lost 4 bases, V lost 4 bases, and 10 bases had no gene match. Germline V gives CDR1 MNHEY, CDR2 SVGAGI. There are 16 residues in the CDR3. The chain's CDR3 is CASSSGTALGNQPQHF. CDR3 in DNA: TGTGCCAGCAGTTCCGGGACAGCCTTGGGGAATCAGCCCCAGCATTTT.

The genes are TRBV21-1 and TRBJ1-6; TRBD1, as called in the table, went unchecked against the DNA. TRBV21-1 is designated a pseudogene. This CDR3 has 15 residues. The CDR3 spells CASSDGDRGGSPLHF. The CDR3 coding sequence is TGTGCCAGCAGCGACGGGGACAGGGGGGGTTCACCCCTCCACTTT.

This clone was counted between two and nine times. The chain joins TRBV5-5 to TRBJ1-5, with D possibly TRBD1 on 5 matching bases. CDR3 length: 14 residues. Germline CDR1 reads SGHKS; CDR2 reads YYEKEE (reference sequence). Trimming shortened V by 4 bases and J by 10 bases, and 18 bases separated the two germline ends. The CDR3 DNA follows: TGTGCCAGCAGCCCGGAACAGGCAGGGAGACCCCAGCATTTT. This encodes CASSPEQAGRPQHF. The whole variable domain, filled in from reference TRBV5-5 and TRBJ1-5, reads DAGVTQSPTHLIKTRGQQVTLRCSPISGHKSVSWYQQVLGQGPQFIFQYYEKEERGRGNFPDRFSARQFPNYSSELNVNALLLGDSALYLCASSPEQAGRPQHFGDGTRLSIL.

The chain employs TRBV6-6 and TRBJ2-1; D unresolved. Germline values: CDR1 MNHNY, CDR2 SVGAGI (reference sequence). The CDR3 loop spans 12 amino acids. Deletions cut 3 bases from V and 4 bases from J, with 4 bases between. The CDR3 here is CASSYIYNEQFF. DNA for the CDR3: TGTGCCAGCAGTTATATTTACAATGAGCAGTTCTTC.

For the CDR3, the DNA is TGTGCCAGCAGTGAAACGGGGGGGGCTCGTAATGAGCAGTTCTTC. Translated: CASSETGGARNEQFF. The chain carries TRBV6-4 and TRBJ2-1, with 8 bases that match TRBD2. Per germline, CDR1 MRHNA and CDR2 SNTAGT. The CDR3 covers 15 residues. J gave up 7 bases and V 3 bases, and 8 bases lay outside the gene matches.

This clone rates as medium-sized. The chain carries TRBV3-1 (or the pseudogene TRBV3-2) and TRBJ2-3, with a tentative D call TRBD2 (5 bases). CDR1 and CDR2 (germline): LGHDT, YNNKEL (reference sequence). The CDR3 spans 12 residues. Trimming took 9 bases from V and 3 from J, leaving 10 bases between them. CDR3 amino acids: CASIEGTDTQYF. The DNA of the CDR3 is TGTGCCAGTATCGAGGGTACAGATACGCAGTATTTT.

This chain joins TRBV9 and TRBJ1-1; no firm D call. This CDR3 spans 15 amino acids. From germline, CDR1 is SGDLS and CDR2 YYNGEE. V lost 4 bases, J lost 3 bases, and 16 bases lay in between. The CDR3 here is CASSPMITSDTEAFF. CDR3 DNA sequence: TGTGCCAGCAGCCCTATGATAACCTCCGACACTGAAGCTTTCTTT.

This chain connects TRBV5-4 to TRBJ2-7; D is unresolved. V was clipped by 2 bases and J by 3 bases, with 12 bases between them. The CDR3 loop spans 14 amino acids. The germline V gene encodes CDR1 SGHNT and CDR2 YYREEE (reference sequence). Here the CDR3 DNA reads TGTGCCAGCAGCTTTCACCAGCTAGACTACGAGCAGTACTTC. Its protein is CASSFHQLDYEQYF. Full variable domain (rest looked up from reference TRBV5-4 and TRBJ2-7): ETGVTQSPTHLIKTRGQQVTLRCSSQSGHNTVSWYQQALGQGPQFIFQYYREEENGRGNFPPRFSGLQFPNYSSELNVNALELDDSALYLCASSFHQLDYEQYFGPGTRLTVT.

The rearrangement links TRBV3-1 (or the pseudogene TRBV3-2) to TRBJ2-2; TRBD1 matches 9 bases. Germline V gives CDR1 LGHDT, CDR2 YNNKEL (reference sequence). This CDR3 comprises 15 residues. Trimming removed 1 base from V and 5 bases from J; junction bases left unmatched: 2. The CDR3 reads CASSQGDRVTGELFF. CDR3 in DNA: TGTGCCAGCAGCCAAGGGGACAGGGTGACCGGGGAGCTGTTTTTT.

This clone came up once. J is TRBJ1-4 and V is TRBV19; no clear D gene. CDR1 is LNHDA, CDR2 SQIVND, per germline (reference sequence). Between the trimmed V and J ends, which lost 5 bases and 7 bases, there was a span of 17 bases. This CDR3 region has 15 residues. The CDR3 DNA reads TGTGCCAGTAGTCCCGACCTGTCTCGGGGTGAAAAACTGTTTTTT. Its protein is CASSPDLSRGEKLFF. Looking up the rest from reference TRBV19 and TRBJ1-4 gives the full variable domain: DGGITQSPKYLFRKEGQNVTLSCEQNLNHDAMYWYRQDPGQGLRLIYYSQIVNDFQKGDIAEGYSVSREKKESFPLTVTSAQKNPTAFYLCASSPDLSRGEKLFFGSGTQLSVL.

The V and J genes are TRBV19 and TRBJ2-2; 9 bases align to TRBD2. The germline V gene encodes CDR1 LNHDA and CDR2 SQIVND (reference sequence). After removal of 6 bases from V and 7 bases from J, the junction contained 6 bases not matched to a gene. The CDR3 is 14 amino acids. CDR3 loop: CASRPSGMNGELFF. In nucleotides, the CDR3 is TGTGCCAGTAGGCCTAGCGGGATGAACGGGGAGCTGTTTTTT.

This chain links TRBV16 with TRBJ1-1; D is uncertain. The CDR3 loop spans 11 amino acids. CDR1 is KGHSY and CDR2 is FQNENV in the germline V gene. V shed 3 bases and J shed 2 bases, with 1 base lying between them. CDR3 nucleotides: TGTGCCAGCAGCCACAACACTGAAGCTTTCTTT. This encodes CASSHNTEAFF. The full variable domain, rest sourced from reference TRBV16 and TRBJ1-1, is GEEVAQTPKHLVRGEGQKAKLYCAPIKGHSYVFWYQQVLKNEFKFLISFQNENVFDETGMPKERFSAKCLPNSPCSLEIQATKLEDSAVYFCASSHNTEAFFGQGTRLTVV.

J is TRBJ2-7 and V is TRBV15, with TRBD1 as a possible D gene (5 bases). Germline CDR1 is LNHNV and CDR2 is YYDKDF (reference sequence). V was shortened by 2 bases and J by 3 bases, with 20 bases between the two germline ends. The CDR3 is made up of 17 amino acids. CDR3 DNA sequence: TGTGCCACCAGCAGATATTACCGTGTAACAGGAGACTACGAGCAGTACTTC. Protein: CATSRYYRVTGDYEQYF. Full variable domain (rest looked up from reference TRBV15 and TRBJ2-7): DAMVIQNPRYQVTQFGKPVTLSCSQTLNHNVMYWYQQKSSQAPKLLFHYYDKDFNNEADTPDNFQSRRPNTSFCFLDIRSPGLGDTAMYLCATSRYYRVTGDYEQYFGPGTRLTVT.

The CDR3 loop reads CASSLDQSGGPSGELFF. CDR3 DNA: TGTGCCAGCAGCTTAGATCAGTCGGGAGGGCCAAGCGGGGAGCTGTTTTTT. The V and J genes are TRBV11-3 and TRBJ2-2; 8 bases fit TRBD2. Germline V gene sequence: CDR1 SGHNT, CDR2 YENEEA. CDR3 size: 17 residues. With 0 bases clipped from V and 7 bases from J, the junction kept 10 bases outside the gene matches.

This clone has only a few counts. The chain is built from TRBV3-1 (or the pseudogene TRBV3-2) and TRBJ1-2, with no clear D. V was shortened by 6 bases and J by 3 bases, with 8 bases between the two germline ends. The CDR3 has 12 residues. CDR1 is LGHDT, CDR2 YNNKEL, per germline (reference sequence). The CDR3 DNA follows: TGTGCCAGCAGATCGCTCGACTATGGCTACACCTTC. This gives the protein CASRSLDYGYTF.

The V and J genes are TRBV7-6 and TRBJ2-7, with D unclear. V lost 3 bases and J 10 bases, leaving 10 bases between the germline ends. The CDR3 spans 11 residues. Germline values: CDR1 SGHVS, CDR2 FNYEAQ. CDR3 nucleotide sequence: TGTGCCAGCAGCTTTAGTGGGGAACAGTACTTC. It translates to CASSFSGEQYF.

The chain combines TRBV5-1 with TRBJ2-1; no definite D call. Germline V lookup: CDR1 SGHRS, CDR2 YFSETQ. The CDR3 has 13 residues. Trimming removed 1 base from V and 7 bases from J, with 9 bases in between. CDR3 residues: CASSLYTENEQFF. CDR3 DNA sequence: TGCGCCAGCAGCTTGTATACCGAGAATGAGCAGTTCTTC.

The chain employs TRBV12-3 or TRBV12-4 and TRBJ2-7, with D uncertain. The V end was cut by 6 bases, the J end by 1 base, with 7 bases between. This CDR3 spans 12 amino acids. The CDR3 DNA reads as TGTGCCAGCAGCCGAAATTCCTACGAGCAGTACTTC. Translating gives CASSRNSYEQYF.

V gene TRBV3-1 (or the pseudogene TRBV3-2) combines with J gene TRBJ2-6; TRBD2 aligns across 12 bases. Germline CDR1 LGHDT, CDR2 YNNKEL (reference sequence). J gave up 0 bases and V 4 bases, and 4 bases lay outside the gene matches. This CDR3 is built from 18 residues. The CDR3 protein is CASSPSGRALSGANVLTF. CDR3 sequence (DNA): TGTGCCAGCAGCCCTAGCGGGAGGGCACTCTCTGGGGCCAACGTCCTGACTTTC.

This chain connects TRBV18 to TRBJ2-6; TRBD1 matches 8 bases. Germline CDR1 and CDR2: KGHSH and LQKENI. Germline trimming cut 5 bases from V and 0 bases from J; bases unmatched to any gene: 9. The CDR3 length is 18 residues. The CDR3 DNA sequence: TGTGCCAGCTCAAGAGGGACAGGCACACTCTCTGGGGCCAACGTCCTGACTTTC. Its protein product is CASSRGTGTLSGANVLTF.

This clone was seen once. The chain joins TRBV6-2 or TRBV6-3 to TRBJ2-5; no reliable D call. The ends were cut back, 6 bases at V and 5 bases at J, with 10 bases in the middle. CDR3 size: 12 residues. CDR1 is MNHEY, CDR2 SVGEGT, per germline. The CDR3 loop reads CASSTESETQYF. CDR3 DNA: TGTGCCAGCAGCACGGAATCGGAGACCCAGTACTTC.